The 17 T cell receptor beta chains in this list originate from one sample, sequenced in a study of T cells in Graves' hyperthyroidism and ophthalmopathy. It was RNA transcripts that yielded the amplified TCR beta CDR3 regions. The TCR CDR3 first-round RT-PCR relied on the HTBI primer set. A single record per CDR3 protein comes from TCRdb applying MiXCR to the multiplex PCR reads. Of 750,000 to 950,000 distinct CDR3 sequences listed, 38% are singletons. Material: blood. Receptors were obtained from a man in his late teens or twenties with Graves' hyperthyroidism.

This clonotype was seen repeatedly, ten times or more. The chain joins TRBV10-3 to TRBJ2-7, with D unclear. Germline CDR1 reads ENHRY; CDR2 reads SYGVKD. The CDR3 is 13 amino acids. Trimming removed 6 bases at V and 2 bases at J, with 11 bases between. The CDR3 loop is CAISPRRAYEQYF. CDR3 DNA sequence: TGTGCCATCAGCCCCAGGAGAGCCTACGAGCAGTACTTC.

This clonotype came up many times. The V gene is TRBV20-1, the J gene TRBJ1-5; possibly TRBD1 for D (5 bases). V gave up 0 bases and J gave up 3 bases, with 12 bases separating them. CDR3 length: 15 amino acids. Germline lookup yields CDR1 DFQATT and CDR2 SNEGSKA (reference sequence). CDR3 DNA: TGCAGTGCTAGAGAGCCGGGACGGGTCAATCAGCCCCAGCATTTT. Protein sequence: CSAREPGRVNQPQHF.

The gene calls are TRBV11-1 and TRBJ2-7; a possible D gene is TRBD1 (6 bases). CDR1 and CDR2 (germline): SGHAT, FQDESV (reference sequence). The CDR3 is 14 residues long. V shed 8 bases and J shed 1 base, with 15 bases lying between them. Here the CDR3 reads CASVEGDPSYEQYF. DNA for the CDR3: TGTGCCAGCGTAGAGGGGGACCCGTCCTACGAGCAGTACTTC.

The genes are TRBV2 and TRBJ2-5; 12 nucleotides align to TRBD2. Germline V CDR1 and CDR2: SNHLY, FYNNEI. With 9 bases clipped from V and 4 bases from J, the junction kept 3 bases outside the gene matches. The CDR3 loop spans 13 amino acids. The CDR3 region is CASGLAGPETQYF. In DNA, the CDR3 is TGTGCCAGTGGACTAGCGGGGCCAGAGACCCAGTACTTC.

The genes are TRBV15 and TRBJ1-2, with 8 positions matching TRBD1. V lost 1 base to trimming and J lost 7 bases; unmatched junction nucleotides: 2. There are 13 residues in the CDR3. The V gene's germline CDR1 is LNHNV and CDR2 YYDKDF (reference sequence). Here the CDR3 DNA reads TGTGCCACCAGCAGAGTGACAGGGGTTGGCTACACCTTC. Encoded protein: CATSRVTGVGYTF.

This chain uses TRBV12-3 or TRBV12-4 with TRBJ1-5; D not certain. V was clipped by 4 bases and J by 4 bases, with 5 bases between them. This CDR3 is built from 12 residues. The CDR3 sequence is CASSYRNQPQHF. In nucleotides, the CDR3 is TGTGCCAGCAGTTACAGAAATCAGCCCCAGCATTTT.

The V and J genes are TRBV2 and TRBJ1-6; a weak D match, TRBD1 (5 bases). CDR1 SNHLY and CDR2 FYNNEI come from the germline V gene. V gave up 8 bases and J gave up 9 bases, with 20 bases separating them. The length of the CDR3 is 15 residues. Here the CDR3 DNA reads TGTGCCAGCCCCTACGAGGGGCCGAGGGGTTCACCCCTCCACTTT. This sequence encodes CASPYEGPRGSPLHF. The full variable domain, its missing parts supplied by reference TRBV2 and TRBJ1-6, is EPEVTQTPSHQVTQMGQEVILRCVPISNHLYFYWYRQILGQKVEFLVSFYNNEISEKSEIFDDQFSVERPDGSNFTLKIRSTKLEDSAMYFCASPYEGPRGSPLHFGNGTRLTVT.

The V call is TRBV5-1, the J call TRBJ2-7, with a weak D call TRBD2 (5 bases). Germline V gene lookup returns CDR1 SGHRS and CDR2 YFSETQ. The V gene lost 1 base and the J gene lost 4 bases, with 15 bases spanning the gap. The CDR3 has 15 residues. The DNA for the CDR3 is TGCGCCAGCAGCTTGCAACCGGGATTTCGGTACGAGCAGTACTTC. Translating it yields CASSLQPGFRYEQYF. The entire variable domain, with the rest obtained from reference TRBV5-1 and TRBJ2-7, is as follows: KAGVTQTPRYLIKTRGQQVTLSCSPISGHRSVSWYQQTPGQGLQFLFEYFSETQRNKGNFPGRFSGRQFSNSRSEMNVSTLELGDSALYLCASSLQPGFRYEQYFGPGTRLTVT.

This clonotype was detected a few times. The chain has TRBV5-6 and TRBJ2-2, with D uncertain. The V end lost 0 bases, the J end lost 2 bases, and 14 bases lay between the germline ends. CDR1 and CDR2 (germline): SGHDT, YYEEEE. The CDR3 is 17 amino acids. CDR3 DNA: TGTGCCAGCAGCTTGGTGTGGTTTGGAGTAAACACCGGGGAGCTGTTTTTT. This sequence encodes CASSLVWFGVNTGELFF.

This clonotype was detected ten times or more. The gene calls are TRBV20-1 and TRBJ1-2; no firm D call. Germline V gene sequence: CDR1 DFQATT, CDR2 SNEGSKA (reference sequence). Between the trimmed V and J ends, which lost 3 bases and 7 bases, there was a span of 3 bases. The CDR3 length is 9 residues. This CDR3 reads CSARGGYTF. In DNA, the CDR3 is TGCAGTGCTAGGGGTGGCTACACCTTC.

The CDR3 region is CSVEEGDGEKLFF. The CDR3 DNA reads TGCAGCGTTGAAGAGGGGGACGGTGAAAAACTGTTTTTT. The chain combines TRBV29-1 with TRBJ1-4; a weak D match, TRBD1 (5 bases). Per the germline V gene, CDR1 is SQVTM and CDR2 is ANQGSEA. The CDR3 is 13 amino acids. The V gene lost 0 bases and the J gene lost 7 bases, with 9 bases spanning the gap. Using reference TRBV29-1 and TRBJ1-4 for the parts outside the CDR3, the full variable domain is SAVISQKPSRDICQRGTSLTIQCQVDSQVTMMFWYRQQPGQSLTLIATANQGSEATYESGFVIDKFPISRPNLTFSTLTVSNMSPEDSSIYLCSVEEGDGEKLFFGSGTQLSVL.

The sample holds many counts of this clonotype. The chain uses TRBV15 and TRBJ2-7, with D unclear. The CDR3 totals 13 residues. Germline V gives CDR1 LNHNV, CDR2 YYDKDF (reference sequence). Trimming removed 5 bases from V and 3 bases from J, with 11 bases in between. As DNA, the CDR3 is TGTGCCACCAGCTTTGCCCCGGACTACGAGCAGTACTTC. Its translation is CATSFAPDYEQYF.

This clonotype was detected many times. The V gene is TRBV9, the J gene TRBJ1-6; TRBD1 matches 9 bases. CDR1 is SGDLS, CDR2 YYNGEE, per germline. The CDR3 consists of 13 residues. The junction had 7 bases not matched to a gene; V was cut back by 4 bases and J by 14 bases. CDR3 region: CASSLQGAGTLHF. The CDR3 DNA is TGTGCCAGCAGCTTACAGGGGGCAGGGACCCTCCACTTT.

At least ten counts were recorded for this clonotype. The rearrangement uses TRBV12-3 or TRBV12-4 and TRBJ2-5; D unresolved. V was shortened by 6 bases and J by 1 base, with 6 bases between the two germline ends. The CDR3 runs to 12 residues. CDR3 residues: CASRSSQETQYF. In nucleotides, the CDR3 is TGTGCCAGCAGGTCCTCCCAAGAGACCCAGTACTTC.

This clonotype appeared a few times. The rearrangement joins TRBV12-3 or TRBV12-4 to TRBJ2-7, with D possibly TRBD1 on 8 matching bases. The ends were cut back, 4 bases at V and 5 bases at J, with 12 bases in the middle. The CDR3 extends over 13 amino acids. CDR3 sequence (DNA): TGTGCCAGCAGTTGGGGGGGACAGGACGAGCAGTACTTC. Its translation: CASSWGGQDEQYF.

The V and J genes are TRBV20-1 and TRBJ2-7, with TRBD2 identical over 11 bases. Looked up from germline, CDR1 is DFQATT and CDR2 is SNEGSKA (reference sequence). V gave up 4 bases and J gave up 5 bases; unmatched junction bases: 16. This CDR3 spans 17 amino acids. The CDR3 sequence: CSATKLDSGRVVDEQYF. In DNA, the CDR3 is TGCAGTGCTACTAAACTCGATAGCGGGAGGGTAGTTGACGAGCAGTACTTC.

This clonotype was observed many times. In DNA, the CDR3 is TGTGCCAGCAGCGGAGGGGAGTATGGCTACACCTTC. Translated, it gives CASSGGEYGYTF. The chain employs TRBV9 and TRBJ1-2; TRBD1 might be the D (5 bases). The CDR3 sequence is 12 residues long. Per germline, CDR1 SGDLS and CDR2 YYNGEE. The V end lost 3 bases, the J end lost 5 bases, and 8 bases lay between the germline ends.